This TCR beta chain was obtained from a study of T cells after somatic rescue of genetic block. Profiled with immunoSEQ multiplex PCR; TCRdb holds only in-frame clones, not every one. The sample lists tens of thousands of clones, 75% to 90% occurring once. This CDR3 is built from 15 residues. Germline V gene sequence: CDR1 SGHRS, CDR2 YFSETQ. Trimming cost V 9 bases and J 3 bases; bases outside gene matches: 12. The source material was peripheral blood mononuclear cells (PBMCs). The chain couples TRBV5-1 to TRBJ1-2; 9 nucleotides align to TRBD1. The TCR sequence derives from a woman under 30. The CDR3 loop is CATTTGGGLDYGYTF. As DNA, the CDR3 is TGCGCCACAACAACAGGGGGCGGATTGGACTATGGCTACACCTTC.